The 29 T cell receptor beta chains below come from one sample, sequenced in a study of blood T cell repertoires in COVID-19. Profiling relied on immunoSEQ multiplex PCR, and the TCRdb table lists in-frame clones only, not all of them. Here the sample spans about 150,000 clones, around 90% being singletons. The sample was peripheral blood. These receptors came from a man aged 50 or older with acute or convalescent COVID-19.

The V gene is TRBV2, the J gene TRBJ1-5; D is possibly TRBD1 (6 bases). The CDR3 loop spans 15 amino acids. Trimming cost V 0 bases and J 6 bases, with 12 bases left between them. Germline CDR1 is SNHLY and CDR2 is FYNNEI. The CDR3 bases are TGTGCCAGCAGTGAAGCGGGGGGGGGCCGTCAGCCCCAGCATTTT. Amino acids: CASSEAGGGRQPQHF. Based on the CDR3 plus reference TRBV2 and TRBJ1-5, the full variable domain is EPEVTQTPSHQVTQMGQEVILRCVPISNHLYFYWYRQILGQKVEFLVSFYNNEISEKSEIFDDQFSVERPDGSNFTLKIRSTKLEDSAMYFCASSEAGGGRQPQHFGDGTRLSIL.

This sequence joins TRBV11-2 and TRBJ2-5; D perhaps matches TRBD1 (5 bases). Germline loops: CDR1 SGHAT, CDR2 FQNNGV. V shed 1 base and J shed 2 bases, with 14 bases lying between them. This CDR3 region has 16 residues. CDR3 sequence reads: CASSLGPVAGQETQYF. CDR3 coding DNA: TGTGCCAGCAGCTTAGGCCCCGTGGCAGGGCAAGAGACCCAGTACTTC.

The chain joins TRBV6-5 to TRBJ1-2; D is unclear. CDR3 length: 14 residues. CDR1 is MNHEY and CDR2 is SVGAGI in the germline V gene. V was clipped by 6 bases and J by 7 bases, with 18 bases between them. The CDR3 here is CASRIPATPGGYTF. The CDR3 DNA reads TGTGCCAGCAGAATCCCGGCCACGCCGGGTGGCTACACCTTC.

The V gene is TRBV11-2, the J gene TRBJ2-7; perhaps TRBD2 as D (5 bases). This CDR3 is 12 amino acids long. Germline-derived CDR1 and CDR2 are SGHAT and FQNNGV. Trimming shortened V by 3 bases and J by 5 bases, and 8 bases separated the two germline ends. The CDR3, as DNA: TGTGCCAGCAGCTTGAACGGGGACGAGCAGTACGTC. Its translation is CASSLNGDEQYV.

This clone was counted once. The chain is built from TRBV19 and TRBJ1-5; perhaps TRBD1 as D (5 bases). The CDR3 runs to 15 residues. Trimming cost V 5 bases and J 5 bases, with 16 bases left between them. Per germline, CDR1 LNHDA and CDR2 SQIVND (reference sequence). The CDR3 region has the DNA TGTGCCAGTAGTTCGGCAGGGAAGTCGGATCAGCCCCAGCATTTT. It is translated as CASSSAGKSDQPQHF.

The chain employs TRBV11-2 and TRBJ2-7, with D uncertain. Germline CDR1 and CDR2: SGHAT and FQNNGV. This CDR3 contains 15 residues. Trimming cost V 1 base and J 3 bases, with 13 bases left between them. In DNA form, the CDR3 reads TGTGCCAGCAGCTTAGGGGTTGGGCAGCTCTACGAGCAGTACTTC. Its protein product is CASSLGVGQLYEQYF.

The CDR3 loop is CASSLGKDGLYSNQPQHF. Written as DNA, the CDR3 is TGTGCCAGCAGCTTGGGTAAGGACGGACTTTATAGCAATCAGCCCCAGCATTTT. This chain uses TRBV5-6 with TRBJ1-5; no firm D call. The germline CDR1 and CDR2 sequences are SGHDT and YYEEEE. The CDR3 has 18 amino acids. Trimming left V 0 bases short and J 0 bases short, with 16 bases between. The variable domain in full, completed from reference TRBV5-6 and TRBJ1-5, reads DAGVTQSPTHLIKTRGQQVTLRCSPKSGHDTVSWYQQALGQGPQFIFQYYEEEERQRGNFPDRFSGHQFPNYSSELNVNALLLGDSALYLCASSLGKDGLYSNQPQHFGDGTRLSIL.

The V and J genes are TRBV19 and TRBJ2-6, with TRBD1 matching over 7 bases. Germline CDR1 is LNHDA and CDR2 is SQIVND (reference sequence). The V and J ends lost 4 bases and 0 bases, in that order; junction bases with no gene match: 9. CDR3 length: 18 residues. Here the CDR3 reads CASSSPPGQSSGANVLTF. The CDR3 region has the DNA TGTGCCAGTAGTAGTCCGCCGGGACAGAGCTCTGGGGCCAACGTCCTGACTTTC.

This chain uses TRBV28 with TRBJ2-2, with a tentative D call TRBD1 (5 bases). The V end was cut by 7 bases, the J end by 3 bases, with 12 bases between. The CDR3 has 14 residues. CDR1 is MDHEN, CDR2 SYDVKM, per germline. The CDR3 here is CASKTDSYTGELFF. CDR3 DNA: TGTGCCAGCAAAACAGACAGCTACACCGGGGAGCTGTTTTTT.

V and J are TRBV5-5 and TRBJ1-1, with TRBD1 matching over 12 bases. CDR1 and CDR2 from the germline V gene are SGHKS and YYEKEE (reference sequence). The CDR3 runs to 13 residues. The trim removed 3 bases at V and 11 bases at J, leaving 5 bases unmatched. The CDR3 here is CASSSGTGGVAFF. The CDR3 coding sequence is TGTGCCAGCAGCTCCGGGACAGGGGGCGTTGCTTTCTTT.

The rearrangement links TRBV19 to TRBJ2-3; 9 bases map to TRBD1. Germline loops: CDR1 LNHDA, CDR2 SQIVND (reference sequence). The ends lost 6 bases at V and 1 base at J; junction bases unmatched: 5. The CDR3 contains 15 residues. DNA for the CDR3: TGTGCCAGTAGGTCGGGACAGGGTGGCACAGATACGCAGTATTTT. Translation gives CASRSGQGGTDTQYF. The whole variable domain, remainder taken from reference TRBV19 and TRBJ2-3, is DGGITQSPKYLFRKEGQNVTLSCEQNLNHDAMYWYRQDPGQGLRLIYYSQIVNDFQKGDIAEGYSVSREKKESFPLTVTSAQKNPTAFYLCASRSGQGGTDTQYFGPGTRLTVL.

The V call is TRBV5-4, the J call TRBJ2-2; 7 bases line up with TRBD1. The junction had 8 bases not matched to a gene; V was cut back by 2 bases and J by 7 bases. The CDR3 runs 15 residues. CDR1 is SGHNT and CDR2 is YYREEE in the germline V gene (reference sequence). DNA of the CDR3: TGTGCCAGCAGCTTAAGACAGGGAAGAGGCGGGGAGCTGTTTTTT. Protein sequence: CASSLRQGRGGELFF.

CDR3 residues: CASSYGRRQNHEQYF. CDR3 DNA: TGTGCCAGCAGTTACGGGCGCCGGCAGAACCACGAGCAGTACTTC. J is TRBJ2-7 and V is TRBV6-5; D remains ambiguous. The germline V gene encodes CDR1 MNHEY and CDR2 SVGAGI. V was trimmed by 2 bases and J by 5 bases, leaving 16 bases between them. This CDR3 spans 15 amino acids.

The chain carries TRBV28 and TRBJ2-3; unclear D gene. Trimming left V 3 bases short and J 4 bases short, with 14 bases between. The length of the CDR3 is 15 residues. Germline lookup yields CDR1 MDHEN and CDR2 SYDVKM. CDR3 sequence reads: CASSLAGSGPDTQYF. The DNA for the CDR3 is TGTGCCAGCAGTTTGGCCGGTTCTGGGCCAGATACGCAGTATTTT.

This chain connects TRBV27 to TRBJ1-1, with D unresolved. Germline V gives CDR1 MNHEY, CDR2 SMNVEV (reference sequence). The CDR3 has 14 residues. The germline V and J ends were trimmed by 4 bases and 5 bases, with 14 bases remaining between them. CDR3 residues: CASSSPGEPTEAFF. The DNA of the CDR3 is TGTGCCAGCAGTTCGCCGGGAGAACCAACTGAAGCTTTCTTT.

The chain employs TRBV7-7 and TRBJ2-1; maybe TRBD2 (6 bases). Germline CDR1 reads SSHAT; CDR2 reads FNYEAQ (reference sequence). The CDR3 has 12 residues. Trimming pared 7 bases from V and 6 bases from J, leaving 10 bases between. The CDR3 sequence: CASTDGGNEQFF. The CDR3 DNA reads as TGTGCCAGCACGGACGGGGGCAATGAGCAGTTCTTC.

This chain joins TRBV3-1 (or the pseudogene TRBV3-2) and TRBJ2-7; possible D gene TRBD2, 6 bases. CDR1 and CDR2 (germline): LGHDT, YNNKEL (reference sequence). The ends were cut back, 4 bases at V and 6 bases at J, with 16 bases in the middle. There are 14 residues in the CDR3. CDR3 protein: CASSLHPPAGEQYV. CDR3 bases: TGTGCCAGCAGCCTCCATCCCCCAGCGGGCGAGCAGTACGTC.

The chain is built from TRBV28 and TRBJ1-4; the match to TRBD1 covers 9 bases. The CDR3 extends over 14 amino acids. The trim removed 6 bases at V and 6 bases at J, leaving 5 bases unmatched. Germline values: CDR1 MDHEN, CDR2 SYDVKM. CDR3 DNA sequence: TGTGCCAGCAGGCGACAGGGGGGGGATGAAAAACTGTTTTTT. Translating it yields CASRRQGGDEKLFF.

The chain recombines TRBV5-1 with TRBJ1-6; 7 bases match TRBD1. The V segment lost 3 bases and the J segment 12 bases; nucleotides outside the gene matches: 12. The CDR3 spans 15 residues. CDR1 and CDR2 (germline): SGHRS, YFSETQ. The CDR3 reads CASSSEGQDGGPLHF. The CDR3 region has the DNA TGCGCCAGCAGCTCCGAAGGACAGGACGGGGGACCCCTCCACTTT.

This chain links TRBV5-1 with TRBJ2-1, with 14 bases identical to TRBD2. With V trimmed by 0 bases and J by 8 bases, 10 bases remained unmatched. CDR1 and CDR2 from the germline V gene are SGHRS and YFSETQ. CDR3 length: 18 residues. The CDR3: CASSLAAAGTSGSYEQFF. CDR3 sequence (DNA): TGCGCCAGCAGCTTGGCCGCTGCCGGGACTAGCGGGAGTTATGAGCAGTTCTTC. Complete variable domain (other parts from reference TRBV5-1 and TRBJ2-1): KAGVTQTPRYLIKTRGQQVTLSCSPISGHRSVSWYQQTPGQGLQFLFEYFSETQRNKGNFPGRFSGRQFSNSRSEMNVSTLELGDSALYLCASSLAAAGTSGSYEQFFGPGTRLTVL.

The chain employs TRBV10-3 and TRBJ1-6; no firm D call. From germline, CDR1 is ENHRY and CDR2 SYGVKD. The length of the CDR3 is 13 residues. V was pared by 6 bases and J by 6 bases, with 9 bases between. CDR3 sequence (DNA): TGTGCCATCAGACAGCTTCTTAATTCACCCCTCCACTTT. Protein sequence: CAIRQLLNSPLHF.

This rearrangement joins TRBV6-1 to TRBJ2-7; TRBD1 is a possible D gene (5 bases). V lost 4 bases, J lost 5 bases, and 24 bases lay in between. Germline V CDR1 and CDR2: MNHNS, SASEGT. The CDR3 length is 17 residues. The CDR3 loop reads CASSALPPVVGVHEQYV. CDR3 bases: TGTGCCAGCAGTGCCTTACCTCCGGTGGTAGGGGTCCACGAGCAGTACGTC.

Here the CDR3 DNA reads TGTGCCAGCAGTCACCGGGAGGTTAGGGAAAAACTGTTTTTT. Its protein product is CASSHREVREKLFF. The chain employs TRBV28 and TRBJ1-4; the D is unclear. This CDR3 region has 14 residues. The V gene's germline CDR1 is MDHEN and CDR2 SYDVKM. V was clipped by 5 bases and J by 8 bases, with 15 bases between them.

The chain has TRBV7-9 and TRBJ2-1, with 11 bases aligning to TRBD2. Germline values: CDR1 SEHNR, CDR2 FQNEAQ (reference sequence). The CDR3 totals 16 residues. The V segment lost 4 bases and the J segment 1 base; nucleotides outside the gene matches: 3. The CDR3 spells CASSSRTSGSYNEQFF. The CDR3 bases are TGTGCCAGCAGCTCGCGGACTAGCGGGTCCTACAATGAGCAGTTCTTC.

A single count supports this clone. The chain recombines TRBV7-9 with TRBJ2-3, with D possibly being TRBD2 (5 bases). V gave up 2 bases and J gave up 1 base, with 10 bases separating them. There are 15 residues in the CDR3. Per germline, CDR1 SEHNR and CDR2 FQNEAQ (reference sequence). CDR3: CASSLTGVGTDTQYF. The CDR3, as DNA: TGTGCCAGCAGCTTAACCGGGGTTGGCACAGATACGCAGTATTTT.

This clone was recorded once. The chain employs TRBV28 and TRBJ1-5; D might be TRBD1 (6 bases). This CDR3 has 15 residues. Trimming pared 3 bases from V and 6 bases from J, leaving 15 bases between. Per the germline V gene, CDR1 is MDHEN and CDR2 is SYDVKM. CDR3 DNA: TGTGCCAGCAGTTTTCAACAGGGTCTTGGTCAGCCCCAGCATTTT. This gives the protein CASSFQQGLGQPQHF.

The CDR3 DNA sequence: TGTGCCAGCAGCCCTAGGACTAGCGGGGGCGAAAACAATGAGCAGTTCTTC. Protein product: CASSPRTSGGENNEQFF. The chain joins TRBV5-4 to TRBJ2-1; 13 bases are shared with TRBD2. The CDR3 spans 17 residues. V trimming: 4 bases; J trimming: 5 bases; junction bases outside the gene matches: 9. CDR1 and CDR2 (germline): SGHNT, YYREEE (reference sequence). Using reference TRBV5-4 and TRBJ2-1 for the parts outside the CDR3, the full variable domain is ETGVTQSPTHLIKTRGQQVTLRCSSQSGHNTVSWYQQALGQGPQFIFQYYREEENGRGNFPPRFSGLQFPNYSSELNVNALELDDSALYLCASSPRTSGGENNEQFFGPGTRLTVL.

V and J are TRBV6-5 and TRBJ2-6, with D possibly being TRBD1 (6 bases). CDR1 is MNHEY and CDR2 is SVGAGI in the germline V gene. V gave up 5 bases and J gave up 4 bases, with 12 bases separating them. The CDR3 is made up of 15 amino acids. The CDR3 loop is CASSRTGSGANVLTF. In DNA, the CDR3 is TGTGCCAGCAGTAGAACAGGGTCCGGGGCCAACGTCCTGACTTTC.

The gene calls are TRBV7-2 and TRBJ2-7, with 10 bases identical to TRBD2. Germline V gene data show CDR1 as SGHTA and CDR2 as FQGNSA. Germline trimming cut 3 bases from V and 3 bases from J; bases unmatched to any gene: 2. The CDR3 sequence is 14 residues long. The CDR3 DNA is TGTGCCAGCAGCTTTGGGACTAGCGACTACGAGCAGTACTTC. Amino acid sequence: CASSFGTSDYEQYF.